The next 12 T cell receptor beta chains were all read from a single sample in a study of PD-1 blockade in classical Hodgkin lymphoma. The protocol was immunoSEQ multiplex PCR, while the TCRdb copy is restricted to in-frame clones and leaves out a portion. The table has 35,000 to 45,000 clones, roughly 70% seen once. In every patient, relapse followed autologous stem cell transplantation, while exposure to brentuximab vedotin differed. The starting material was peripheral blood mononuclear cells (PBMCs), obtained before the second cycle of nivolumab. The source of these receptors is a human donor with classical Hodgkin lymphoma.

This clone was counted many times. CDR3 DNA sequence: TGTGCCACCAGCAGGGGGACAGAGGCGGAGACCCAGTACTTC. This codes for CATSRGTEAETQYF. The chain carries TRBV15 and TRBJ2-5; 7 bases align to TRBD1. This CDR3 has 14 residues. Trimming removed 3 bases from V and 5 bases from J; junction bases left unmatched: 6. The germline V gene has CDR1 LNHNV and CDR2 YYDKDF (reference sequence).

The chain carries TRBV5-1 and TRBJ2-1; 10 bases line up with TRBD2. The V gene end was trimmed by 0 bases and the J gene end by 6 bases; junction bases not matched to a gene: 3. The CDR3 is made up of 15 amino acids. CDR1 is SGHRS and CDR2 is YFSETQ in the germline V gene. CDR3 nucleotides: TGCGCCAGCAGCTTGGAGCGGGGGGGCCTCAATGAGCAGTTCTTC. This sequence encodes CASSLERGGLNEQFF.

As DNA, the CDR3 is TGCGCCAGCAGCCGAATAGGACCAGGACTAGCGGATAAGGAGCAGTACTTC. Translated: CASSRIGPGLADKEQYF. This chain links TRBV4-1 with TRBJ2-7, with 10 positions matching TRBD2. V lost 4 bases to trimming and J lost 7 bases; unmatched junction nucleotides: 16. Germline CDR1 is MGHRA and CDR2 is YSYEKL. The CDR3 runs to 17 residues.

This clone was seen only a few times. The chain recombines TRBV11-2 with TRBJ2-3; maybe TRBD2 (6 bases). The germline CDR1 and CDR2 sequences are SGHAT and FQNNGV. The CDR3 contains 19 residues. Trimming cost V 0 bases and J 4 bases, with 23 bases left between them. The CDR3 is CASSLDWLRFSRDSDTQYF. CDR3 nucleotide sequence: TGTGCCAGCAGCTTAGATTGGTTGAGGTTTTCCAGGGACTCAGATACGCAGTATTTT.

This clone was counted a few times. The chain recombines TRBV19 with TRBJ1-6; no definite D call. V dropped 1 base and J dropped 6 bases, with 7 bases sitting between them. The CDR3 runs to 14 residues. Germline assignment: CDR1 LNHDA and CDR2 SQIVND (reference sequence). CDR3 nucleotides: TGTGCCAGTAGTATAGCCGGCAGTAATTCACCCCTCCACTTT. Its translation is CASSIAGSNSPLHF.

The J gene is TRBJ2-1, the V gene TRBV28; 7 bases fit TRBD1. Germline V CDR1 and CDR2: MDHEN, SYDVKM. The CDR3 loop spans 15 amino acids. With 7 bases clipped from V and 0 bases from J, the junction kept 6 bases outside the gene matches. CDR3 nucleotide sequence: TGTGCCAGCACCACGGGACAGTACTCCTACAATGAGCAGTTCTTC. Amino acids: CASTTGQYSYNEQFF. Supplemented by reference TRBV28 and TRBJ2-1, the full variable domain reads DVKVTQSSRYLVKRTGEKVFLECVQDMDHENMFWYRQDPGLGLRLIYFSYDVKMKEKGDIPEGYSVSREKKERFSLILESASTNQTSMYLCASTTGQYSYNEQFFGPGTRLTVL.

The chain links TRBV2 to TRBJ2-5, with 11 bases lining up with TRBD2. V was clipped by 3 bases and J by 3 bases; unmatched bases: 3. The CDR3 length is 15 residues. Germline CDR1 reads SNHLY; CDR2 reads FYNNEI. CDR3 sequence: CASSDPLAGEETQYF. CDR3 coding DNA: TGTGCCAGCAGTGACCCACTAGCGGGGGAAGAGACCCAGTACTTC.

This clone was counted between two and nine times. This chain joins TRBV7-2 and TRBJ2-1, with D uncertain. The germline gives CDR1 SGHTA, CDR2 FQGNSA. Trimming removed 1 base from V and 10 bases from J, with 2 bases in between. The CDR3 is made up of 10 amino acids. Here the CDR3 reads CASSLVEQFF. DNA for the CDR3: TGTGCCAGCAGCTTAGTAGAGCAGTTCTTC.

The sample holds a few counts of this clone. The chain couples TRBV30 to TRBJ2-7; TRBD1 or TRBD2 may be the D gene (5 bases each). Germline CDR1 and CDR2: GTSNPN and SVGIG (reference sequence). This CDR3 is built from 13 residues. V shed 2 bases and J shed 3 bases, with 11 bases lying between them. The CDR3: CAWSLGTHYEQYF. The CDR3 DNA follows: TGTGCCTGGAGTCTTGGGACGCACTACGAGCAGTACTTC.

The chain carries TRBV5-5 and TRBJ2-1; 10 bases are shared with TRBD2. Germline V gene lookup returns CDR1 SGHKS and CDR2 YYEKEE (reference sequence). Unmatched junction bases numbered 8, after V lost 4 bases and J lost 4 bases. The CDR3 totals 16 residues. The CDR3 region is CASSRASGRAYNEQFF. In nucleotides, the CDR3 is TGTGCCAGCAGCCGCGCAAGCGGGAGGGCGTACAATGAGCAGTTCTTC.

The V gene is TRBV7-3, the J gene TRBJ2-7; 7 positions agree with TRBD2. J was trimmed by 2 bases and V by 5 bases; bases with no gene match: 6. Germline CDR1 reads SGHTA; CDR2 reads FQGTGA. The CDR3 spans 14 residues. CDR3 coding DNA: TGTGCCAGCAGCCCCGGACTAGGCCCCTACGAGCAGTACTTC. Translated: CASSPGLGPYEQYF.

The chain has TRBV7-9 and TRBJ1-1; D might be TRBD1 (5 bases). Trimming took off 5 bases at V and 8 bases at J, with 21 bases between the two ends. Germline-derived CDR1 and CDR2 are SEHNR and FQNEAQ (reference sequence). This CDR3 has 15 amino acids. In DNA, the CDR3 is TGTGCCAGCAGCAAAATCCGGGGACCGCCACTCGAAGCTTTCTTT. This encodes CASSKIRGPPLEAFF.